This T cell receptor (beta chain) emerged from a study of Ad26.COV2.S vaccination and SARS-CoV-2 variants. Study overall: Among those in the COV1001 Ad26.COV2.S trial arm was the donor.

Treatment denoted: about 20 received Ad26.COV2.S at low or high dose, single or two shots; about 5 received placebo; per-sample allocation not given. The samples date from day 63 after the first vaccine or placebo injection. CDR1 is SGHTS and CDR2 is YDEGEE in the germline V gene. The CDR3 totals 14 residues. The V end lost 3 bases, the J end lost 5 bases, and 14 bases lay between the germline ends. Generated by immunoSEQ multiplex PCR, the TCRdb table keeps only in-frame clones and is missing some. The sample comprises around 400,000 clones, over 75% of which are singletons, and 1.9% rests with the top ten.

This sequence joins TRBV5-8 and TRBJ2-5, with D perhaps matching TRBD1 (6 bases). The sequences come from peripheral blood, collected in a trial of Ad26.COV2.S vaccine versus placebo. This clonotype originated in a person aged 18-65 years who received the Ad26.COV2.S COVID-19 vaccine or a placebo. This chain's CDR3 is CASSYGQPRETQYF. The CDR3 bases are TGTGCCAGCAGCTACGGACAGCCTAGGGAGACCCAGTACTTC.